One and the same sample provided the 17 T cell receptor beta chains below, sequenced in a study of shared clonotypes between healthy human individuals (dated by TCRdb to 2018 to 2021). The library was produced with the immunoSEQ multiplex PCR assay. This is the immuneACCESS table as TCRdb keeps it, with only in-frame sequences that have V and J called. A part of the clones is gone; compared with another copy, unresolved V genes explain less than half, and the rest is unexplained. The sample includes about 1,500,000 clones, with roughly 96% observed a single time. Over 1% of the sample is taken by the ten largest. The sample consisted of naive CD4+ T cells sorted from blood. The cell subset or site label here, explained by the study, means: CD45RA+ positively selected. The receptor set was obtained from a man aged 25-45 years in good health.

This clone was picked up one time. V usage is TRBV5-4 and J usage is TRBJ2-1, with TRBD2 matching 9 bases. The V and J ends lost 4 bases and 6 bases, in that order; junction bases with no gene match: 14. Germline V gene lookup returns CDR1 SGHNT and CDR2 YYREEE (reference sequence). The CDR3 loop spans 17 amino acids. The DNA of the CDR3 is TGTGCCAGCAGCCGCGGGGATAGCGGGAGTAATGGCAATGAGCAGTTCTTC. This codes for CASSRGDSGSNGNEQFF.

The V gene is TRBV18, the J gene TRBJ2-1; D may be TRBD1 (5 bases). V gave up 3 bases and J gave up 4 bases, with 13 bases separating them. The germline CDR1 and CDR2 sequences are KGHSH and LQKENI. The CDR3 runs 15 residues. CDR3 DNA: TGTGCCAGCTCACCCCAGGGTAGTGCTTACAATGAGCAGTTCTTC. Translation gives CASSPQGSAYNEQFF. The variable domain in full, with the rest retrieved from reference TRBV18 and TRBJ2-1, is NAGVMQNPRHLVRRRGQEARLRCSPMKGHSHVYWYRQLPEEGLKFMVYLQKENIIDESGMPKERFSAEFPKEGPSILRIQQVVRGDSAAYFCASSPQGSAYNEQFFGPGTRLTVL.

This chain connects TRBV29-1 to TRBJ2-3, with 9 bases aligning to TRBD2. J gave up 4 bases and V 8 bases, and 13 bases lay outside the gene matches. The CDR3 has 15 residues. Germline-derived CDR1 and CDR2 are SQVTM and ANQGSEA. In DNA form, the CDR3 reads TGCAGCCCAAGAGGGCTAGCGGGAAGGGCAGATACGCAGTATTTT. This gives the protein CSPRGLAGRADTQYF.

This clone was recorded once. The J gene is TRBJ2-1, the V gene TRBV7-2, with D unclear. Trimming took off 2 bases at V and 4 bases at J, with 6 bases between the two ends. Germline CDR1 reads SGHTA; CDR2 reads FQGNSA. This CDR3 contains 13 residues. CDR3 DNA: TGTGCCAGCAGCTTATTGAGATACAATGAGCAGTTCTTC. Its protein product is CASSLLRYNEQFF.

The genes are TRBV18 and TRBJ2-1; 7 bases align to TRBD2. Germline V gene sequence: CDR1 KGHSH, CDR2 LQKENI. V lost 4 bases and J lost 8; bases outside the gene matches: 17. There are 17 residues in the CDR3. The CDR3 bases are TGTGCCAGCTCACAAACCGGGACTAACAGATTCCACGATGAGCAGTTCTTC. Encoded protein: CASSQTGTNRFHDEQFF.

The table lists this clone with a count of one. J is TRBJ2-1 and V is TRBV11-3; 10 nucleotides line up with TRBD2. Germline loops: CDR1 SGHNT, CDR2 YENEEA. The CDR3 runs 20 residues. The trim removed 2 bases at V and 0 bases at J, leaving 13 bases unmatched. CDR3 residues: CASSLTPTGGLADSYNEQFF. The CDR3 coding sequence is TGTGCCAGCAGCTTAACGCCTACCGGAGGACTAGCGGACTCCTACAATGAGCAGTTCTTC.

J is TRBJ2-1 and V is TRBV5-1; D uncertain. Trimming stripped 0 bases from V and 5 bases from J, with 9 bases between. Germline V CDR1 and CDR2: SGHRS, YFSETQ. The CDR3 consists of 14 residues. CDR3: CASSLAAGNNEQFF. The CDR3 DNA follows: TGCGCCAGCAGCTTGGCAGCCGGAAACAATGAGCAGTTCTTC.

The chain recombines TRBV14 with TRBJ2-1, with 8 bases lining up with TRBD2. The CDR3 extends over 15 amino acids. V lost 0 bases to trimming and J lost 5 bases; unmatched junction nucleotides: 3. Per germline, CDR1 SGHDN and CDR2 FVKESK. The DNA of the CDR3 is TGTGCCAGCAGCCAAGAACTAGCGGTGAACAATGAGCAGTTCTTC. Translation: CASSQELAVNNEQFF.

The gene calls are TRBV7-2 and TRBJ2-1; perhaps D is TRBD1 or TRBD2 (5 bases each). The V gene lost 1 base and the J gene lost 4 bases, with 11 bases spanning the gap. CDR1 SGHTA and CDR2 FQGNSA come from the germline V gene. The CDR3 totals 15 residues. CDR3 nucleotide sequence: TGTGCCAGCAGCTTAGACCTGGGGGTATACAATGAGCAGTTCTTC. The encoded protein is CASSLDLGVYNEQFF.

This chain links TRBV15 with TRBJ2-3; 7 bases are shared with TRBD1. The ends lost 6 bases at V and 1 base at J; junction bases unmatched: 7. The CDR3 extends over 15 amino acids. CDR1 and CDR2 (germline): LNHNV, YYDKDF (reference sequence). This CDR3 reads CATRNRGVGTDTQYF. The CDR3, as DNA: TGTGCCACCAGAAACAGGGGAGTAGGCACAGATACGCAGTATTTT.

The chain uses TRBV18 and TRBJ2-7; maybe TRBD1 (5 bases). The germline CDR1 and CDR2 sequences are KGHSH and LQKENI. V was trimmed by 3 bases and J by 6 bases, leaving 15 bases between them. The CDR3 is made up of 14 amino acids. CDR3 DNA: TGTGCCAGCTCACCTGTTCAGGGTGCCGGCGAGCAGTACTTC. As protein: CASSPVQGAGEQYF.

The chain recombines TRBV28 with TRBJ1-5; no definite D call. CDR3 length equals 15 residues. V was trimmed by 3 bases and J by 0 bases, leaving 9 bases between them. Per the germline V gene, CDR1 is MDHEN and CDR2 is SYDVKM. CDR3 sequence: CASSFRPISNQPQHF. CDR3 sequence (DNA): TGTGCCAGCAGTTTCCGGCCGATTAGCAATCAGCCCCAGCATTTT.

V usage is TRBV28 and J usage is TRBJ1-5; D remains ambiguous. This CDR3 comprises 13 residues. Germline V gives CDR1 MDHEN, CDR2 SYDVKM. Trimming took 9 bases from V and 6 from J, leaving 15 bases between them. The CDR3 nucleotides are TGTGCCAGTTTATGGTCCCGGGGTCAGCCCCAGCATTTT. Translated, it gives CASLWSRGQPQHF.

V gene TRBV28 combines with J gene TRBJ2-7; 10 nucleotides line up with TRBD2. The trim removed 5 bases at V and 12 bases at J, leaving 7 bases unmatched. Per the germline V gene, CDR1 is MDHEN and CDR2 is SYDVKM. The CDR3 is 12 residues long. In DNA form, the CDR3 reads TGTGCCAGCAGTGCGAGCGGGAGGGCCTGGTACTTC. This encodes CASSASGRAWYF. Complete variable domain (other parts from reference TRBV28 and TRBJ2-7): DVKVTQSSRYLVKRTGEKVFLECVQDMDHENMFWYRQDPGLGLRLIYFSYDVKMKEKGDIPEGYSVSREKKERFSLILESASTNQTSMYLCASSASGRAWYFGPGTRLTVT.

J is TRBJ1-2 and V is TRBV4-3; TRBD1 matches 7 bases. Germline assignment: CDR1 LGHNA and CDR2 YSLEER. The CDR3 totals 15 residues. The junction had 6 bases not matched to a gene; V was cut back by 1 base and J by 4 bases. As DNA, the CDR3 is TGCGCCAGCAGCCAAGTTGAGGGGGCGAGCTATGGCTACACCTTC. It translates to CASSQVEGASYGYTF.

The rearrangement links TRBV6-1 to TRBJ2-1; 8 positions match TRBD2. This CDR3 contains 12 residues. Germline CDR1 reads MNHNS; CDR2 reads SASEGT. After removal of 4 bases from V and 9 bases from J, the junction contained 2 bases not matched to a gene. CDR3 region: CASSVAGSEQFF. The CDR3 region has the DNA TGTGCCAGCAGTGTAGCGGGAAGTGAGCAGTTCTTC.

Concerning this clone itself: Distinct nucleotide sequences in the sample also encode this CDR3. The chain couples TRBV18 to TRBJ2-7, with 9 bases that match TRBD1. The CDR3 totals 15 residues. From germline, CDR1 is KGHSH and CDR2 LQKENI. Germline trimming cut 0 bases from V and 0 bases from J; bases unmatched to any gene: 0. The CDR3: CASSPPGQGSYEQYF. CDR3 bases: TGTGCCAGCTCACCACCGGGACAGGGCTCCTACGAGCAGTACTTC.